Presented here are 27 T cell receptor beta chains from one specimen sequenced in a study of blood T cell repertoires in COVID-19. Produced via immunoSEQ multiplex PCR; TCRdb's table is partial and in-frame only. The repertoire has 200,000 or so clones, about 88% of them found once; the top ten carry roughly 2.5%. Sequencing input: PBMCs or T cells enriched from blood (not recorded which). The receptors stem from a woman aged 30 to 39 who had recovered from COVID-19.

V and J are TRBV7-2 and TRBJ2-7, with D possibly TRBD1 on 5 matching bases. Germline-derived CDR1 and CDR2 are SGHTA and FQGNSA. V lost 0 bases and J 5 bases, leaving 8 bases between the germline ends. The CDR3 length is 13 residues. The CDR3 DNA reads TGTGCCAGCAGCTTAGCCTCAGGGAACGAGCAGTACTTC. It translates to CASSLASGNEQYF.

V gene TRBV18 combines with J gene TRBJ1-1; D is unresolved. The CDR3 has 13 residues. Germline V gene data show CDR1 as KGHSH and CDR2 as LQKENI. Trimming shortened V by 8 bases and J by 0 bases, and 10 bases separated the two germline ends. The CDR3 protein is CASQPRMNTEAFF. CDR3 in DNA: TGTGCCAGCCAACCCAGAATGAACACTGAAGCTTTCTTT.

The V and J genes are TRBV29-1 and TRBJ2-7, with 8 bases matching TRBD1. The CDR3 consists of 12 residues. Trimming cost V 1 base and J 5 bases; bases outside gene matches: 1. Germline CDR1 SQVTM, CDR2 ANQGSEA. In DNA, the CDR3 is TGCAGCGTTGAAGCAGGGGGCGACGAGCAGTACTTC. Translation: CSVEAGGDEQYF.

The sample holds one count of this clone. The chain recombines TRBV3-1 (or the pseudogene TRBV3-2) with TRBJ2-1, with 14 bases aligning to TRBD2. Germline CDR1 LGHDT, CDR2 YNNKEL (reference sequence). V lost 2 bases and J lost 7; bases outside the gene matches: 13. The CDR3 contains 19 residues. The CDR3, as DNA: TGTGCCAGCAGCCAAACGGGGACCCGACTAGCGGGGGGGCCGAATGAGCAGTTCTTC. This sequence encodes CASSQTGTRLAGGPNEQFF.

V is TRBV6-2 or TRBV6-3 and J is TRBJ2-6; D is perhaps TRBD1 (6 bases). V lost 6 bases, J lost 0 bases, and 12 bases lay in between. The length of the CDR3 is 16 residues. Germline loops: CDR1 MNHEY, CDR2 SVGEGT. The CDR3 protein is CASSRTVDSGANVLTF. CDR3 nucleotides: TGTGCCAGCAGCAGGACAGTCGACTCTGGGGCCAACGTCCTGACTTTC.

The chain carries TRBV3-1 (or the pseudogene TRBV3-2) and TRBJ1-5, with a tentative D call TRBD1 (5 bases). The CDR3 spans 15 residues. Germline V gives CDR1 LGHDT, CDR2 YNNKEL (reference sequence). Deletions cut 3 bases from V and 5 bases from J, with 14 bases between. In DNA, the CDR3 is TGTGCCAGCAGCCAGGACAAGGCACCTTATCAGCCCCAGCATTTT. Translating gives CASSQDKAPYQPQHF.

This clone has just one count. The chain joins TRBV7-9 to TRBJ1-4, with 7 nucleotides matching TRBD1. V dropped 7 bases and J dropped 0; count of bases not matched to a gene: 11. This CDR3 contains 17 residues. The V gene's germline CDR1 is SEHNR and CDR2 FQNEAQ (reference sequence). CDR3 nucleotide sequence: TGTGCCAGCACCTGGACAGGAAGGGGACCAACTAATGAAAAACTGTTTTTT. Protein sequence: CASTWTGRGPTNEKLFF.

V is TRBV9 and J is TRBJ1-2; D remains unclear. V lost 0 bases and J lost 6, with 15 bases in between. Germline V gene lookup returns CDR1 SGDLS and CDR2 YYNGEE. The CDR3 runs to 15 residues. CDR3 sequence reads: CASSVAWTGVDGYTF. The CDR3 DNA sequence: TGTGCCAGCAGCGTAGCCTGGACCGGGGTCGATGGCTACACCTTC.

V usage is TRBV27 and J usage is TRBJ2-7; 13 positions match TRBD2. Germline CDR1 is MNHEY and CDR2 is SMNVEV (reference sequence). The CDR3 consists of 15 residues. The trim removed 6 bases at V and 1 base at J, leaving 3 bases unmatched. The CDR3 bases are TGTGCCAGCAGCCGGACTAGCGGGGGATCCTACGAGCAGTACTTC. Translation: CASSRTSGGSYEQYF.

The V call is TRBV29-1, the J call TRBJ1-1; D possibly corresponds to TRBD1 (5 bases). Trimming removed 0 bases at V and 6 bases at J, with 8 bases between. CDR1 SQVTM and CDR2 ANQGSEA come from the germline V gene. This CDR3 comprises 12 residues. The CDR3 DNA follows: TGCAGCGTTGAAGACGGGGGGTCTGAAGCTTTCTTT. Protein sequence: CSVEDGGSEAFF.

This clone was seen a single time. The gene calls are TRBV2 and TRBJ1-4; no firm D call. CDR1 SNHLY and CDR2 FYNNEI come from the germline V gene. V was trimmed by 4 bases and J by 7 bases, leaving 7 bases between them. The CDR3 runs to 12 residues. CDR3 in DNA: TGTGCCAGCAGTGTTATGGCTGAAAAACTGTTTTTT. This codes for CASSVMAEKLFF.

The rearrangement joins TRBV2 to TRBJ2-3, with D possibly matching TRBD2 (6 bases). CDR1 and CDR2 (germline): SNHLY, FYNNEI. The CDR3 is made up of 15 amino acids. Trimming took 7 bases from V and 5 from J, leaving 19 bases between them. CDR3 loop: CASNEGGKYGDTQYF. The DNA for the CDR3 is TGTGCCAGCAACGAGGGCGGGAAGTACGGAGATACGCAGTATTTT.

This clone was picked up a small number of times. The chain recombines TRBV11-3 with TRBJ2-1; no clear D. CDR1 and CDR2 from the germline V gene are SGHNT and YENEEA. The CDR3 sequence is 12 residues long. Trimming shortened V by 5 bases and J by 10 bases, and 12 bases separated the two germline ends. The CDR3 region is CASSIGSREQFF. DNA of the CDR3: TGTGCCAGCAGCATAGGCTCTAGGGAGCAGTTCTTC. The whole variable domain, remainder taken from reference TRBV11-3 and TRBJ2-1, is EAGVVQSPRYKIIEKKQPVAFWCNPISGHNTLYWYLQNLGQGPELLIRYENEEAVDDSQLPKDRFSAERLKGVDSTLKIQPAELGDSAVYLCASSIGSREQFFGPGTRLTVL.

The chain is built from TRBV5-6 and TRBJ2-5, with 8 nucleotides matching TRBD2. Germline V gene lookup returns CDR1 SGHDT and CDR2 YYEEEE. CDR3 size: 17 residues. With 0 bases clipped from V and 1 base from J, the junction kept 8 bases outside the gene matches. Here the CDR3 reads CASSLGALLAAQETQYF. The CDR3, as DNA: TGTGCCAGCAGCTTGGGGGCCTTACTAGCGGCCCAAGAGACCCAGTACTTC. The variable domain in full, with the rest retrieved from reference TRBV5-6 and TRBJ2-5, is DAGVTQSPTHLIKTRGQQVTLRCSPKSGHDTVSWYQQALGQGPQFIFQYYEEEERQRGNFPDRFSGHQFPNYSSELNVNALLLGDSALYLCASSLGALLAAQETQYFGPGTRLLVL.

The chain joins TRBV19 to TRBJ1-4; D perhaps matches TRBD1 (6 bases). Germline V gene lookup returns CDR1 LNHDA and CDR2 SQIVND (reference sequence). The CDR3 covers 14 residues. The V gene lost 9 bases and the J gene lost 0 bases, with 11 bases spanning the gap. The CDR3 here is CASRQAATNEKLFF. CDR3 DNA sequence: TGTGCCAGCCGACAGGCCGCAACTAATGAAAAACTGTTTTTT.

The rearrangement joins TRBV4-3 to TRBJ2-7; TRBD2 is a possible D gene (5 bases). Germline CDR1 is LGHNA and CDR2 is YSLEER. The CDR3 sequence is 18 residues long. Deletions cut 0 bases from V and 3 bases from J, with 21 bases between. CDR3 sequence reads: CASSQEPSGFAAHYEQYF. The CDR3 DNA reads TGCGCCAGCAGCCAAGAGCCAAGCGGTTTCGCGGCCCACTACGAGCAGTACTTC.

The chain links TRBV19 to TRBJ2-5, with D possibly being TRBD1 (6 bases). Germline CDR1 and CDR2: LNHDA and SQIVND (reference sequence). CDR3 size: 14 residues. V shed 6 bases and J shed 5 bases, with 16 bases lying between them. CDR3: CASRVQGSGETQYF. The CDR3 DNA is TGTGCCAGTAGGGTACAGGGATCCGGGGAGACCCAGTACTTC.

The chain links TRBV14 to TRBJ2-2, with D possibly matching TRBD1 (6 bases). Germline CDR1 and CDR2: SGHDN and FVKESK. There are 15 residues in the CDR3. The V end was cut by 3 bases, the J end by 0 bases, with 8 bases between. The CDR3 is CASSQDRPNTGELFF. The CDR3 region has the DNA TGTGCCAGCAGCCAGGACAGACCGAACACCGGGGAGCTGTTTTTT.

The chain couples TRBV11-2 to TRBJ1-1; no firm D call. This CDR3 region has 13 residues. Germline lookup yields CDR1 SGHAT and CDR2 FQNNGV. V dropped 6 bases and J dropped 0 bases, with 8 bases sitting between them. Here the CDR3 DNA reads TGTGCCAGCAGGCTAGCTATGAACACTGAAGCTTTCTTT. Translating gives CASRLAMNTEAFF.

The gene calls are TRBV4-1 and TRBJ1-1; maybe TRBD1 (5 bases). This CDR3 comprises 17 residues. Trimming shortened V by 0 bases and J by 5 bases, and 19 bases separated the two germline ends. Germline CDR1 reads MGHRA; CDR2 reads YSYEKL. CDR3: CASSQDRFGGERTEAFF. The CDR3 DNA sequence: TGCGCCAGCAGCCAAGATCGTTTTGGGGGGGAGCGAACTGAAGCTTTCTTT.

CDR3 in DNA: TGTGCCAGCAGCTCCACAGGGGTGGGAAACACTGAAGCTTTCTTT. It specifies CASSSTGVGNTEAFF. This rearrangement joins TRBV11-2 to TRBJ1-1; 7 positions match TRBD1. The J segment lost 2 bases and the V segment lost 4 bases, leaving 7 bases of the junction unmatched. Per the germline V gene, CDR1 is SGHAT and CDR2 is FQNNGV. The CDR3 is 15 residues long.

This chain joins TRBV5-4 and TRBJ1-1, with D tentatively TRBD1 (6 bases). This CDR3 has 14 residues. V lost 2 bases and J 0 bases, leaving 8 bases between the germline ends. Germline V gene sequence: CDR1 SGHNT, CDR2 YYREEE (reference sequence). CDR3 region: CASSLQGVNTEAFF. The CDR3 coding sequence is TGTGCCAGCAGCTTACAGGGCGTGAACACTGAAGCTTTCTTT.

The chain links TRBV7-9 to TRBJ2-7; 8 nucleotides align to TRBD2. The germline V gene encodes CDR1 SEHNR and CDR2 FQNEAQ (reference sequence). The CDR3 has 14 amino acids. The junction had 10 bases not matched to a gene; V was cut back by 7 bases and J by 5 bases. The CDR3 DNA reads TGTGCCAGCACAATCGGGGGGGCCGGGAACGAGCAGTACTTC. It yields the protein CASTIGGAGNEQYF.

This clone came up a few times. The chain uses TRBV12-3 or TRBV12-4 and TRBJ1-2, with D unresolved. This CDR3 region has 12 residues. Trimming left V 7 bases short and J 7 bases short, with 13 bases between. In DNA form, the CDR3 reads TGTGCCAGCACTCGGGTAAAAGGTGGCTACACCTTC. This sequence encodes CASTRVKGGYTF.

The rearrangement joins TRBV27 to TRBJ1-1; 8 nucleotides agree with TRBD1. This CDR3 contains 16 residues. V shed 3 bases and J 3 bases; nucleotides not matched to a gene: 9. Germline V gene lookup returns CDR1 MNHEY and CDR2 SMNVEV (reference sequence). The CDR3 region has the DNA TGTGCCAGCAGTTTGGACAGGGAGGGAACGGACACTGAAGCTTTCTTT. Protein sequence: CASSLDREGTDTEAFF.

The chain couples TRBV5-5 to TRBJ2-7; no clear D. The CDR3 covers 13 residues. Germline V gene lookup returns CDR1 SGHKS and CDR2 YYEKEE (reference sequence). The V gene lost 2 bases and the J gene lost 0 bases, with 6 bases spanning the gap. The CDR3 is CASSFPNSYEQYF. In DNA, the CDR3 is TGTGCCAGCAGCTTTCCTAACTCCTACGAGCAGTACTTC. Based on the CDR3 plus reference TRBV5-5 and TRBJ2-7, the full variable domain is DAGVTQSPTHLIKTRGQQVTLRCSPISGHKSVSWYQQVLGQGPQFIFQYYEKEERGRGNFPDRFSARQFPNYSSELNVNALLLGDSALYLCASSFPNSYEQYFGPGTRLTVT.

This clone was seen once. The gene calls are TRBV15 and TRBJ1-1, with no clear D. Per the germline V gene, CDR1 is LNHNV and CDR2 is YYDKDF (reference sequence). The CDR3 sequence is 14 residues long. The V end was cut by 0 bases, the J end by 6 bases, with 11 bases between. The CDR3 here is CATSRDRGPAEAFF. The CDR3 nucleotides read TGTGCCACCAGCAGAGATCGGGGTCCGGCTGAAGCTTTCTTT.